Shown below are 29 T cell receptor beta chains from a single sample sequenced in a study of vaccination effects on CD4 cells after COVID-19. No antigen has been assigned to these receptors. Before any sequencing was done, the ViraFEST assay used viral peptide pools to expand antigen-specific CD4+ T cells. The culture ran for roughly ten days before CD4+ T cells were isolated. Two-dose BNT162b2 or mRNA-1273 vaccination was given to participants. Assay: immunoSEQ multiplex PCR; the TCRdb copy retains only in-frame clones and omits some. The sample lists 25,000 to 40,000 clones, roughly four fifths occurring once. The material was CD4+ T cells from PBMCs cultured with HCoV-NL63 spike peptides, obtained after COVID-19 vaccination. The source of these receptors is a human donor who received a COVID-19 vaccine. Some clones in this sample may be carry-over from other donors' samples.

This rearrangement joins TRBV5-1 to TRBJ2-1; D could derive from TRBD1 or TRBD2 (5 bases each). Between the trimmed V and J ends, which lost 4 bases and 4 bases, there was a span of 27 bases. Looked up from germline, CDR1 is SGHRS and CDR2 is YFSETQ. This CDR3 comprises 19 residues. The CDR3 DNA reads as TGCGCCAGCAGCCTAGGCCGGGACGGGTTAGGGTACCGGTACAATGAGCAGTTCTTC. It translates to CASSLGRDGLGYRYNEQFF.

V is TRBV13 and J is TRBJ1-2; 9 bases agree with TRBD1. This CDR3 contains 15 residues. Germline V gene sequence: CDR1 PRHDT, CDR2 FYEKMQ (reference sequence). J lost 4 bases, V lost 4 bases, and 7 bases had no gene match. The CDR3 protein is CASSSNYRGLYGYTF. In DNA form, the CDR3 reads TGTGCCAGCAGCTCCAACTACAGGGGGCTCTATGGCTACACCTTC.

This clone was detected only a few times. The genes are TRBV6-5 and TRBJ1-6, with 9 bases lining up with TRBD1. In germline, CDR1 is MNHEY, CDR2 SVGAGI. Trimming removed 6 bases from V and 10 bases from J; junction bases left unmatched: 10. The CDR3 runs to 15 residues. Written as DNA, the CDR3 is TGTGCCAGCAGGTTAACAGGGGGCGGGGAATCACCCCTCCACTTT. Translation: CASRLTGGGESPLHF.

This sequence joins TRBV30 and TRBJ1-6; 10 bases map to TRBD1. The CDR3 sequence is 17 residues long. The germline V gene encodes CDR1 GTSNPN and CDR2 SVGIG (reference sequence). The ends lost 1 base at V and 6 bases at J; junction bases unmatched: 9. CDR3 coding DNA: TGTGCCTGGAGTGCCCCAGACAGGGGGCGCGGTAATTCACCCCTCCACTTT. Translating gives CAWSAPDRGRGNSPLHF.

This clone occurred once. The chain couples TRBV2 to TRBJ2-3; 9 positions match TRBD1. This CDR3 has 15 amino acids. Unmatched junction bases numbered 7, after V lost 6 bases and J lost 3 bases. From germline, CDR1 is SNHLY and CDR2 FYNNEI. DNA for the CDR3: TGTGCCAGCAGGAAACAGGGGGCAAGGACAGATACGCAGTATTTT. Encoded protein: CASRKQGARTDTQYF.

The V and J genes are TRBV7-3 and TRBJ2-6; D is unclear. CDR1 is SGHTA and CDR2 is FQGTGA in the germline V gene. Between the trimmed V and J ends, which lost 2 bases and 1 base, there was a span of 6 bases. This CDR3 has 15 residues. CDR3 residues: CASSLYLSGANVLTF. As DNA, the CDR3 is TGTGCCAGCAGCTTATACCTTTCTGGGGCCAACGTCCTGACTTTC. Drawing the rest from reference TRBV7-3 and TRBJ2-6, the complete variable domain is GAGVSQTPSNKVTEKGKYVELRCDPISGHTALYWYRQSLGQGPEFLIYFQGTGAADDSGLPNDRFFAVRPEGSVSTLKIQRTERGDSAVYLCASSLYLSGANVLTFGAGSRLTVL.

V usage is TRBV28 and J usage is TRBJ1-2; tentative D call: TRBD1 (6 bases). Germline lookup yields CDR1 MDHEN and CDR2 SYDVKM. CDR3 length: 14 residues. Between the trimmed V and J ends, which lost 1 base and 4 bases, there was a span of 10 bases. Here the CDR3 reads CASSLSDSSYGYTF. The CDR3 DNA sequence: TGTGCCAGCAGTTTATCGGACAGCAGCTATGGCTACACCTTC.

A few counts support this clone. The rearrangement uses TRBV9 and TRBJ2-7, with D possibly being TRBD1 (5 bases). V lost 0 bases and J lost 2, with 12 bases in between. CDR1 and CDR2 from the germline V gene are SGDLS and YYNGEE. The CDR3 loop spans 15 amino acids. CDR3 coding DNA: TGTGCCAGCAGCGTAGCGGGCAGGGCGGCCTACGAGCAGTACGTC. This translates into CASSVAGRAAYEQYV.

The chain is built from TRBV18 and TRBJ2-1; TRBD1 aligns across 8 bases. In germline, CDR1 is KGHSH, CDR2 LQKENI. Trimming at V came to 5 bases and at J to 3 bases, leaving 9 bases not matched to a gene. The CDR3 runs to 16 residues. The CDR3 nucleotides read TGTGCCAGCTCAGTACGGACAGGGACTTACTACAATGAGCAGTTCTTC. Translated, it gives CASSVRTGTYYNEQFF.

The chain joins TRBV10-2 to TRBJ1-1; the match to TRBD1 covers 7 bases. V was clipped by 6 bases and J by 4 bases; unmatched bases: 5. Germline CDR1 and CDR2: WSHSY and SAAADI. The CDR3 is 13 residues long. CDR3: CASSRTGSTEAFF. CDR3 DNA sequence: TGCGCCAGCAGCAGGACAGGTAGCACTGAAGCTTTCTTT.

This clone appeared once. This chain uses TRBV3-1 (or the pseudogene TRBV3-2) with TRBJ1-3; 7 bases align to TRBD1. The CDR3 has 17 amino acids. V was clipped by 2 bases and J by 3 bases; unmatched bases: 10. Germline lookup yields CDR1 LGHDT and CDR2 YNNKEL (reference sequence). For the CDR3, the DNA is TGTGCCAGCAGCCAACCAATTTACAGGGGTAATGGAAACACCATATATTTT. It codes for CASSQPIYRGNGNTIYF.

V gene TRBV28 combines with J gene TRBJ1-6; TRBD1 matches at 9 bases. The V gene end was trimmed by 7 bases and the J gene end by 6 bases; junction bases not matched to a gene: 4. Per germline, CDR1 MDHEN and CDR2 SYDVKM. The CDR3 runs 14 residues. The CDR3 reads CASIAGQGNSPLHF. CDR3 coding DNA: TGTGCCAGCATCGCGGGACAGGGTAATTCACCCCTCCACTTT.

The chain links TRBV14 to TRBJ1-1; D is ambiguous. The CDR3 is 16 residues long. From germline, CDR1 is SGHDN and CDR2 FVKESK. V dropped 4 bases and J dropped 1 base, with 16 bases sitting between them. This CDR3 is CASSPQTRRSNTEAFF. CDR3 nucleotides: TGTGCCAGCAGCCCACAGACACGGCGTTCGAACACTGAAGCTTTCTTT.

This sequence joins TRBV9 and TRBJ1-1; D not resolved. Germline loops: CDR1 SGDLS, CDR2 YYNGEE. Trimming pared 0 bases from V and 4 bases from J, leaving 10 bases between. The CDR3 is made up of 14 amino acids. The CDR3 coding sequence is TGTGCCAGCAGCGTAGCAACGGCCGGCACTGAAGCTTTCTTT. It translates to CASSVATAGTEAFF.

The chain recombines TRBV4-3 with TRBJ1-3; D call uncertain. The CDR3 contains 15 residues. Germline V CDR1 and CDR2: LGHNA, YSLEER. The ends were cut back, 0 bases at V and 0 bases at J, with 6 bases in the middle. The CDR3 DNA reads as TGCGCCAGCAGCCAAGAGGGTAGCTCTGGAAACACCATATATTTT. This gives the protein CASSQEGSSGNTIYF.

The V call is TRBV7-2, the J call TRBJ1-2; unclear D gene. Trimming removed 3 bases from V and 1 base from J, with 12 bases in between. Per germline, CDR1 SGHTA and CDR2 FQGNSA. The CDR3 sequence is 15 residues long. CDR3 residues: CASSLTHDLNYGYTF. The CDR3, as DNA: TGTGCCAGCAGCTTGACACATGACCTTAACTATGGCTACACCTTC.

V usage is TRBV2 and J usage is TRBJ2-7; no clear D gene. The V end was cut by 3 bases, the J end by 6 bases, with 6 bases between. Germline-derived CDR1 and CDR2 are SNHLY and FYNNEI. The CDR3 has 11 residues. This CDR3 reads CASSEVGEQYV. The CDR3 bases are TGTGCCAGCAGTGAGGTAGGCGAGCAGTACGTC.

V usage is TRBV6-5 and J usage is TRBJ2-3; TRBD2 is a possible D gene (5 bases). This CDR3 comprises 15 residues. V shed 5 bases and J shed 3 bases, with 15 bases lying between them. Germline V gives CDR1 MNHEY, CDR2 SVGAGI. CDR3 residues: CASSHPGRGTDTQYF. The CDR3 coding sequence is TGTGCCAGCAGTCACCCCGGTAGAGGGACAGATACGCAGTATTTT.

The rearrangement joins TRBV28 to TRBJ2-1; D is unclear. CDR1 and CDR2 from the germline V gene are MDHEN and SYDVKM. With 10 bases removed from V and 0 bases from J, the gap between germline ends came to 10 bases. The CDR3 is 13 amino acids. The CDR3 bases are TGTGCCACTTACGGGTCCTCCTACAATGAGCAGTTCTTC. Amino acids: CATYGSSYNEQFF. Filled out from reference TRBV28 and TRBJ2-1, the complete variable domain reads DVKVTQSSRYLVKRTGEKVFLECVQDMDHENMFWYRQDPGLGLRLIYFSYDVKMKEKGDIPEGYSVSREKKERFSLILESASTNQTSMYLCATYGSSYNEQFFGPGTRLTVL.

This rearrangement joins TRBV3-1 (or the pseudogene TRBV3-2) to TRBJ1-2; no reliable D call. Germline loops: CDR1 LGHDT, CDR2 YNNKEL (reference sequence). Trimming removed 5 bases at V and 5 bases at J, with 9 bases between. CDR3 length: 12 amino acids. The CDR3 nucleotides are TGTGCCAGCAGCGCTAGTGGGTATGGCTACACCTTC. Encoded protein: CASSASGYGYTF.

CDR3 nucleotides: TGTGCCAGCAGTTTACCCGCTGGCTCCTACGAGCAGTACTTC. Encoded protein: CASSLPAGSYEQYF. The rearrangement links TRBV28 to TRBJ2-7; D uncertain. The germline V and J ends were trimmed by 2 bases and 0 bases, with 8 bases remaining between them. Germline-derived CDR1 and CDR2 are MDHEN and SYDVKM. This CDR3 contains 14 residues.

This chain links TRBV9 with TRBJ2-2; the match to TRBD2 covers 11 bases. The CDR3 length is 18 residues. Per the germline V gene, CDR1 is SGDLS and CDR2 is YYNGEE. V shed 0 bases, J shed 7 bases, and the junction held 11 bases outside the gene matches. The CDR3 DNA follows: TGTGCCAGCAGCGTAGATGTGCTAGCGGGGGGCCGTCGCGGGGAGCTGTTTTTT. Translation: CASSVDVLAGGRRGELFF.

The V call is TRBV6-4, the J call TRBJ2-2; 9 nucleotides align to TRBD2. From germline, CDR1 is MRHNA and CDR2 SNTAGT. V dropped 4 bases and J dropped 2; count of bases not matched to a gene: 8. The CDR3 loop spans 17 amino acids. The CDR3 DNA is TGTGCCAGCAGTGCCGGACCGACTAGCGGCAACACCGGGGAGCTGTTTTTT. Amino acid sequence: CASSAGPTSGNTGELFF.

This rearrangement joins TRBV27 to TRBJ1-5; weak D call: TRBD1 (5 bases). CDR1 is MNHEY, CDR2 SMNVEV, per germline (reference sequence). The CDR3 sequence is 14 residues long. Trimming cost V 0 bases and J 4 bases, with 7 bases left between them. The DNA for the CDR3 is TGTGCCAGCAGTTTATCAGCAGGGAATCAGCCCCAGCATTTT. This codes for CASSLSAGNQPQHF.

This clone was observed once. This CDR3 is CASSEGRLAGGREDTQYF. The DNA of the CDR3 is TGTGCCAGCAGCGAAGGGCGGTTAGCGGGGGGCCGGGAAGATACGCAGTATTTT. The chain recombines TRBV9 with TRBJ2-3, with 10 bases aligning to TRBD2. V shed 3 bases and J 5 bases; nucleotides not matched to a gene: 15. CDR1 and CDR2 (germline): SGDLS, YYNGEE. This CDR3 has 18 residues.

This chain connects TRBV18 to TRBJ1-1; D is unclear. The V and J ends lost 1 base and 11 bases respectively, with 11 bases between them. Germline V gives CDR1 KGHSH, CDR2 LQKENI. The CDR3 runs to 12 residues. As DNA, the CDR3 is TGTGCCAGCTCACCACAGGCCGGGGAGGCTTTCTTT. Protein sequence: CASSPQAGEAFF. Based on the CDR3 plus reference TRBV18 and TRBJ1-1, the full variable domain is NAGVMQNPRHLVRRRGQEARLRCSPMKGHSHVYWYRQLPEEGLKFMVYLQKENIIDESGMPKERFSAEFPKEGPSILRIQQVVRGDSAAYFCASSPQAGEAFFGQGTRLTVV.

In DNA form, the CDR3 reads TGTGCCAGCAGCTTAGGGGAGGCCTCCTACGAGCAGTACGTC. This sequence encodes CASSLGEASYEQYV. The chain joins TRBV7-9 to TRBJ2-7; D possibly corresponds to TRBD2 (6 bases). This CDR3 spans 14 amino acids. The germline V gene encodes CDR1 SEHNR and CDR2 FQNEAQ (reference sequence). Deletions cut 1 base from V and 0 bases from J, with 7 bases between.

The V gene is TRBV6-5, the J gene TRBJ1-2; TRBD1 matches at 10 bases. The CDR3 is 15 amino acids. Germline V gene lookup returns CDR1 MNHEY and CDR2 SVGAGI. Germline trimming cut 0 bases from V and 5 bases from J; bases unmatched to any gene: 3. The CDR3 loop reads CASSYSGQGGYGYTF. In nucleotides, the CDR3 is TGTGCCAGCAGTTACTCTGGACAGGGGGGATATGGCTACACCTTC.

The chain couples TRBV5-1 to TRBJ2-3; 10 bases fit TRBD2. V trimming: 0 bases; J trimming: 1 base; junction bases outside the gene matches: 2. CDR1 is SGHRS and CDR2 is YFSETQ in the germline V gene. CDR3 size: 16 residues. The CDR3 DNA follows: TGCGCCAGCAGCTTGGTCCTAGCGGGGGGCACAGATACGCAGTATTTT. Protein product: CASSLVLAGGTDTQYF.